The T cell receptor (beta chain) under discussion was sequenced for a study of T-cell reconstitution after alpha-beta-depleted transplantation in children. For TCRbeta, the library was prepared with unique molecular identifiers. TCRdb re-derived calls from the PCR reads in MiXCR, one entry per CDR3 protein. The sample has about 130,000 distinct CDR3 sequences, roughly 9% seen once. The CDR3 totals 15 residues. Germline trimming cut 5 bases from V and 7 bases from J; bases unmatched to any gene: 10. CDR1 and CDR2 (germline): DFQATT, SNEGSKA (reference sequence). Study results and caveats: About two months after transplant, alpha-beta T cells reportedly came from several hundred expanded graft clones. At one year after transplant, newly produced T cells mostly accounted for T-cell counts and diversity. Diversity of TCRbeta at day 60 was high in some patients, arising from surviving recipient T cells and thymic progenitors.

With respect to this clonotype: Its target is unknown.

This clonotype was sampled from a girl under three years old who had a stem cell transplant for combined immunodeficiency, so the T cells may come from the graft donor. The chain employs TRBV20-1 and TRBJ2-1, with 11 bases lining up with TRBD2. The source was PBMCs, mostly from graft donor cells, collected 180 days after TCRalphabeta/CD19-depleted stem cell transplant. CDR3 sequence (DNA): TGCAGTGCTCGCCGTAGCGGGAGGGCAAGAAATGAGCAGTTCTTC. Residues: CSARRSGRARNEQFF.